This T cell receptor beta chain was sequenced in a study of OX40 agonist ivuxolimab in advanced cancers. The overall study: The patients got ivuxolimab, which is an agonistic anti-OX40 (CD134) antibody. Patients with prior anti-PD-1, anti-PD-L1 or anti-CTLA-4 therapy were eligible; 40% had some.

Generated by immunoSEQ multiplex PCR, the TCRdb table keeps only in-frame clones and is missing some. The sample has roughly 80,000 clones; just under 85% are singletons. The cohort excluded patients with autoimmune disease history or systemic immunosuppression. The germline gives CDR1 LNHDA, CDR2 SQIVND (reference sequence). The germline V and J ends were trimmed by 5 bases and 0 bases, with 23 bases remaining between them. This CDR3 is built from 19 residues. The sample here was CD4+ or CD8+ T cells sorted from blood, taken in a trial of the OX40 agonist ivuxolimab. This receptor was taken from an adult with an advanced solid tumor such as melanoma, head and neck, liver or kidney cancer. The chain joins TRBV19 to TRBJ2-1; the D gene is possibly TRBD2 (5 bases). CDR3 DNA: TGTGCCAGTAGTTCCTCCCGTTGGGGTGCGGGCAACTCCTACAATGAGCAGTTCTTC. This gives the protein CASSSSRWGAGNSYNEQFF.